This TCR beta chain was obtained from a study of beta chain features in type 1 diabetes. Study outcomes and limitations: Moderate but significant shortening of TCRB CDR3s was recorded in all four CD4+ subsets from Type 1 diabetes patients. Healthy donors had naive, central memory and Treg TCRB repertoires that appeared less similar than those seen among patients. More deletions and fewer insertions at VDJ junctions were found in patients with type 1 diabetes.

The whole isolated RNA underwent reverse transcription, so sequencing captured expressed TCRB transcripts. This table comes from immunoSEQ multiplex PCR, and its TCRdb copy is limited to in-frame clones, with some not included. The sample has 250,000 to 350,000 clones; approximately 15% are singletons. Only one heparinised blood draw was taken per donor, and its volume averaged roughly 0.12 L. Germline CDR1 reads KGHSH; CDR2 reads LQKENI. V shed 1 base and J 8 bases; nucleotides not matched to a gene: 9. This CDR3 contains 17 residues. This clone was seen only a few times. Its antigen is still unknown.

This clonotype originated in a man aged 25 to 40 with type 1 diabetes. V and J are TRBV18 and TRBJ2-1; 12 nucleotides align to TRBD2. The source material was naive CD4+ T cells from blood. CDR3 amino acids: CASSPRLAGEGVDEQFF. The DNA of the CDR3 is TGTGCCAGCTCACCACGACTAGCGGGAGAGGGTGTCGATGAGCAGTTCTTC.